The 4 T cell receptor beta chains listed next were all sequenced from one sample in a study of shared clonotypes between healthy human individuals (dated by TCRdb to 2018 to 2021). Preparation of the library involved the immunoSEQ multiplex PCR assay. Entries here come from immuneACCESS through TCRdb and include only in-frame sequences with V and J called. Some clones fail to appear in such tables; in the studies checked, an unresolved V gene covers under half of the shortfall, and the cause of the remainder is unknown. This sample holds about 2 million clones; about 95% were observed only once. The ten biggest clones cover 1% to 1.5% of the sample. CD8 naive samples were obtained by positive selection for CCR7 among CD45RO-negative cells, yielding a CD45RA+CCR7+ population from which TemRA cells were excluded. Source material: naive CD8+ T cells sorted from blood. The sample's cell subset or site, from its label and the paper: CD45RA+CCR7+. All receptors derive from a man aged 18-30 years in good health.

The CDR3 DNA reads as TGTGCCAGCAGACTCCGGGACGTCGAGCAGTTCTTC. Its protein product is CASRLRDVEQFF. The gene calls are TRBV7-9 and TRBJ2-1; D is possibly TRBD1 or TRBD2 (5 bases each). CDR3 length: 12 residues. V gave up 6 bases and J gave up 10 bases, with 13 bases separating them. Germline CDR1 is SEHNR and CDR2 is FQNEAQ (reference sequence).

The chain links TRBV7-9 to TRBJ2-5, with 7 bases matching TRBD1. The CDR3 has 12 residues. The V gene's germline CDR1 is SEHNR and CDR2 FQNEAQ (reference sequence). Unmatched junction bases numbered 9, after V lost 10 bases and J lost 7 bases. The CDR3 DNA sequence: TGTGCCATTGAGGACAGGTCTGGGACCCAGTACTTC. It specifies CAIEDRSGTQYF.

This chain joins TRBV11-2 and TRBJ2-7; D call uncertain. This CDR3 region has 13 residues. Germline V lookup: CDR1 SGHAT, CDR2 FQNNGV. V was clipped by 3 bases and J by 4 bases, with 10 bases between them. The CDR3 coding sequence is TGTGCCAGCAGCTTCCATCCCGGGTACGAGCAGTACTTC. Its protein product is CASSFHPGYEQYF.

The chain carries TRBV5-1 and TRBJ2-3; D gene ambiguous. CDR3 length: 16 amino acids. Germline assignment: CDR1 SGHRS and CDR2 YFSETQ. V was cut by 3 bases and J by 4 bases, with 18 bases left in between. The CDR3, as DNA: TGCGCCAGCAGCTCCAGTTGGGGTCTGGGCGCAGATACGCAGTATTTT. Translation gives CASSSSWGLGADTQYF.